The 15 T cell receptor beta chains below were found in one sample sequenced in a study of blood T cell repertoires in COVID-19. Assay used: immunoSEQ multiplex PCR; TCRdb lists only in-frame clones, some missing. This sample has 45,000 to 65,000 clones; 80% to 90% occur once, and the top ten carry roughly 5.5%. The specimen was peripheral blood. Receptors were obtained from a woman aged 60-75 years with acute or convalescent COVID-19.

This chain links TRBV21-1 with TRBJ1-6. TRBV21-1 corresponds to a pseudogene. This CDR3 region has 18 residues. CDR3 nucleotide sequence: TGTGCCAGCAGCAAAGGTAAGGCCCCTAGTCGGTATAATTCACCCCTCCACTTT. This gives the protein CASSKGKAPSRYNSPLHF.

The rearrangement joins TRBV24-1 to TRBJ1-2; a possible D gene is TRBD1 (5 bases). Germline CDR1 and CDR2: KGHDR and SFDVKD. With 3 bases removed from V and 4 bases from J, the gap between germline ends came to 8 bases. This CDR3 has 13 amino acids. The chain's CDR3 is CATSDLTAYGYTF. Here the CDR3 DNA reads TGTGCCACCAGTGATCTGACAGCCTATGGCTACACCTTC.

The CDR3 DNA reads as TGTGCCAGCAGCTCCTCTAGCGGGGGGTCCACAGATACGCAGTATTTT. It codes for CASSSSSGGSTDTQYF. V gene TRBV7-9 combines with J gene TRBJ2-3, with TRBD2 matching over 11 bases. Germline trimming cut 4 bases from V and 2 bases from J; bases unmatched to any gene: 5. Per germline, CDR1 SEHNR and CDR2 FQNEAQ (reference sequence). This CDR3 is built from 16 residues. The whole variable domain, filled in from reference TRBV7-9 and TRBJ2-3, reads DTGVSQNPRHKITKRGQNVTFRCDPISEHNRLYWYRQTLGQGPEFLTYFQNEAQLEKSRLLSDRFSAERPKGSFSTLEIQRTEQGDSAMYLCASSSSSGGSTDTQYFGPGTRLTVL.

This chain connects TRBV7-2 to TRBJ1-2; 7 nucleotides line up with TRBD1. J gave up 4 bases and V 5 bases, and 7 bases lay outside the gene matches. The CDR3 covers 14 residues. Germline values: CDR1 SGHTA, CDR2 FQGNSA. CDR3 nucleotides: TGTGCCAGCAGCATGGACAGGACGACCTATGGCTACACCTTC. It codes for CASSMDRTTYGYTF.

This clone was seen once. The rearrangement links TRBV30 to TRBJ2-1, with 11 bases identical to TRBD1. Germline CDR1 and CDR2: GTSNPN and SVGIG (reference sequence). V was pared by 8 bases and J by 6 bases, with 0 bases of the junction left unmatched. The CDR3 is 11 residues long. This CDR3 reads CAGTGGNEQFF. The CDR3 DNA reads TGTGCCGGGACAGGGGGCAATGAGCAGTTCTTC.

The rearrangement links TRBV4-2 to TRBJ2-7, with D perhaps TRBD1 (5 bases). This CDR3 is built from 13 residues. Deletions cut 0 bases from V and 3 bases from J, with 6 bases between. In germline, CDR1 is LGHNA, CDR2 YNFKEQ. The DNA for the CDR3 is TGTGCCAGCAGCCAAGATCAGGGCTACGAGCAGTACTTC. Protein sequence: CASSQDQGYEQYF.

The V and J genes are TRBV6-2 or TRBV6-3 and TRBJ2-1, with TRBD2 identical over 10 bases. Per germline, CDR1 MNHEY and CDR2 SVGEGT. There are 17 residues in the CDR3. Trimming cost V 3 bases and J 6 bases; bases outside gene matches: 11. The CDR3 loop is CASSYNVKRGGINEQFF. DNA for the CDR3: TGTGCCAGCAGTTATAATGTCAAGCGGGGGGGGATCAATGAGCAGTTCTTC.

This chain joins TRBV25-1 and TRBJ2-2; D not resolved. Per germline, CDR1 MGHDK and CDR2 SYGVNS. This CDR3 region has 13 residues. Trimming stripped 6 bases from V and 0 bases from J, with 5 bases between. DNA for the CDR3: TGTGCCAGCAGACAGACGAACACCGGGGAGCTGTTTTTT. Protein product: CASRQTNTGELFF.

This CDR3 is CASSTGTRGETQYF. CDR3 DNA sequence: TGCGCCAGCAGCACCGGGACTAGGGGAGAGACCCAGTACTTC. The rearrangement uses TRBV5-1 and TRBJ2-5; 8 nucleotides line up with TRBD2. The CDR3 has 14 amino acids. The ends lost 4 bases at V and 4 bases at J; junction bases unmatched: 6. Per the germline V gene, CDR1 is SGHRS and CDR2 is YFSETQ.

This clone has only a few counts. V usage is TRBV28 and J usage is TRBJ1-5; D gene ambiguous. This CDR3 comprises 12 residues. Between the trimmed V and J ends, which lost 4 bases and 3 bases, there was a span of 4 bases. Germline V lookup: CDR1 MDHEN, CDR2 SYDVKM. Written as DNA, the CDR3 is TGTGCCAGCAGTTCCCTCAATCAGCCCCAGCATTTT. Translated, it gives CASSSLNQPQHF. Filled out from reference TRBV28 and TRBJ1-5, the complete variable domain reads DVKVTQSSRYLVKRTGEKVFLECVQDMDHENMFWYRQDPGLGLRLIYFSYDVKMKEKGDIPEGYSVSREKKERFSLILESASTNQTSMYLCASSSLNQPQHFGDGTRLSIL.

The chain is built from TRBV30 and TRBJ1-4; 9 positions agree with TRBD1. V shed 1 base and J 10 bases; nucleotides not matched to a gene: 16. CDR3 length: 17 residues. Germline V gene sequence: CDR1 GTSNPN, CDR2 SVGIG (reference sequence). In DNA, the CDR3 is TGTGCCTGGAGTGCCGGATTCCGGAGGACAGGGGATGCAAAACTGTTTTTT. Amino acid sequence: CAWSAGFRRTGDAKLFF.

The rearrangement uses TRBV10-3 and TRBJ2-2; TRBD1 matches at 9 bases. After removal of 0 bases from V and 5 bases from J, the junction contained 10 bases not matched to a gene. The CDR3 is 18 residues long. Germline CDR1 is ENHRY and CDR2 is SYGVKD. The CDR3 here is CAISESLGAGQGTGELFF. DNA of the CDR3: TGTGCCATCAGTGAGTCGCTAGGAGCGGGACAGGGAACCGGGGAGCTGTTTTTT.

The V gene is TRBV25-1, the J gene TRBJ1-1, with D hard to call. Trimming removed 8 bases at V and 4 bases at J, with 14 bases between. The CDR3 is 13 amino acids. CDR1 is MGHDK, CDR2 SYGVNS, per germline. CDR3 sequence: CASSTAVGTEAFF. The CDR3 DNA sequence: TGTGCCAGCTCTACCGCCGTTGGCACTGAAGCTTTCTTT.

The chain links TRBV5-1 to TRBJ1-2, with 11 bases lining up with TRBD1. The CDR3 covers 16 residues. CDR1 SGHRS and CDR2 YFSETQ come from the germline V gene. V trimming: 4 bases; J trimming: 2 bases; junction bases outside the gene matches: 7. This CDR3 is CASSLGQGARNYGYTF. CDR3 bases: TGCGCCAGCAGCCTCGGACAGGGGGCGCGAAACTATGGCTACACCTTC.

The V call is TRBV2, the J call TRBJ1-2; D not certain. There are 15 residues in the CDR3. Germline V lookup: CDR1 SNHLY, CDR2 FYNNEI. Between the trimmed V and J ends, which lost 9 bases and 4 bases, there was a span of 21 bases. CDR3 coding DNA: TGTGCCAGAAGATTATCGGCCGAAACGGGCTATGGCTACACCTTC. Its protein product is CARRLSAETGYGYTF.